This T cell receptor (beta chain) was identified during a study of blood T cells in healthy people across ages. Alongside a J-beta primer mix, a sample-barcoded 5' primer served in a second PCR lasting roughly 7 to 11 cycles. TCRdb analysed the 5' RACE reads with MiXCR anew, one entry per CDR3 protein. This table has about 1.5 million distinct CDR3 sequences, 42% appearing once. Points on this clonotype: Its antigen is as yet unknown.

Regarding the study as a whole: Per million T cells, the diversity of TCR beta decreased roughly linearly as age advanced.

Trimming took 3 bases from V and 3 from J, leaving 12 bases between them. Germline V gene data show CDR1 as SGHRS and CDR2 as YFSETQ. The CDR3 is 14 amino acids. The receptor comes from a woman younger than 35 in good health. The specimen was blood. This chain connects TRBV5-1 to TRBJ1-1; D may be TRBD1 (6 bases). The CDR3 loop reads CASSSQGSYTEAFF. The CDR3 DNA is TGCGCCAGCAGCTCACAGGGTAGTTACACTGAAGCTTTCTTT.